This TCR beta chain comes out of a study of Ad26.COV2.S vaccination and SARS-CoV-2 variants. About the research overall: Within the COV1001 Ad26.COV2.S trial arm, the donor was enrolled.

Germline V gene sequence: CDR1 LNHDA, CDR2 SQIVND (reference sequence). The CDR3 consists of 12 residues. Trimming stripped 3 bases from V and 1 base from J, with 3 bases between. The data were produced by immunoSEQ multiplex PCR, yet TCRdb's version contains in-frame clones alone and is incomplete. The sample lists roughly 700,000 clones, 89% occurring once. About this clone: Its antigen is currently unknown. In the same sample, other DNA sequences code for this CDR3.

Study-wide points: Measures of TCR breadth and depth may have fallen short of total T cell responses.

Treatment: 19 received Ad26.COV2.S at low or high dose, single or two shots; 5 received placebo; per-sample allocation not given. Sampling was performed 63 days after the first vaccine or placebo injection. The chain has TRBV19 and TRBJ1-1; D is unresolved. The sequencing here drew on peripheral blood, taken in a trial of Ad26.COV2.S vaccine versus placebo. This receptor was taken from a person between 18 and 65 years old who received the Ad26.COV2.S COVID-19 vaccine or a placebo. The CDR3 spells CASSISNTEAFF. The DNA of the CDR3 is TGTGCCAGTAGTATTTCGAACACTGAAGCTTTCTTT.